The next 13 T cell receptor beta chains were all read from a single sample in a study of PD-L1 blockade in urothelial cancer. Sequencing was performed with immunoSEQ multiplex PCR; in TCRdb, only in-frame clones are kept and a portion is missing. The sample carries tens of thousands of clones, approximately 86% recorded once. This sample comprised PBMCs, obtained around atezolizumab (anti-PD-L1) treatment. All receptors come from a man between 60 and 75 years old with urothelial cancer.

This clone was seen once. The sample has other DNA sequences that encode this CDR3 too. The chain recombines TRBV9 with TRBJ2-1, with TRBD2 matching over 7 bases. CDR1 and CDR2 from the germline V gene are SGDLS and YYNGEE. After removal of 0 bases from V and 2 bases from J, the junction contained 2 bases not matched to a gene. CDR3 length: 15 amino acids. CDR3 bases: TGTGCCAGCAGCGTAGGGAGCGGGGCCTACAATGAGCAGTTCTTC. This translates into CASSVGSGAYNEQFF.

The genes are TRBV29-1 and TRBJ2-7; 8 bases map to TRBD2. There are 15 residues in the CDR3. Losses at the gene ends were 6 bases for V and 7 bases for J; bases not matched to a gene: 17. Germline values: CDR1 SQVTM, CDR2 ANQGSEA. CDR3 sequence reads: CSVTTLAGTAREQYF. The CDR3 DNA is TGCAGCGTAACCACGCTAGCGGGTACCGCGCGGGAGCAGTACTTC.

This chain links TRBV9 with TRBJ2-3; TRBD1 might be the D (6 bases). The V gene's germline CDR1 is SGDLS and CDR2 YYNGEE. The CDR3 contains 14 residues. V lost 1 base and J 0 bases, leaving 6 bases between the germline ends. CDR3 sequence reads: CASSVQGSTDTQYF. CDR3 coding DNA: TGTGCCAGCAGCGTACAGGGGAGCACAGATACGCAGTATTTT. Complete variable domain (other parts from reference TRBV9 and TRBJ2-3): DSGVTQTPKHLITATGQRVTLRCSPRSGDLSVYWYQQSLDQGLQFLIQYYNGEERAKGNILERFSAQQFPDLHSELNLSSLELGDSALYFCASSVQGSTDTQYFGPGTRLTVL.

V is TRBV7-8 and J is TRBJ2-3; 11 nucleotides align to TRBD2. The CDR3 runs to 17 residues. The V gene's germline CDR1 is SGHVS and CDR2 FQNEAQ. V lost 1 base and J lost 2; bases outside the gene matches: 5. CDR3 loop: CASSLVLAGGPTDTQYF. Written as DNA, the CDR3 is TGTGCCAGCAGCTTAGTTTTAGCGGGAGGGCCCACAGATACGCAGTATTTT.

This clone was detected once. The gene calls are TRBV5-1 and TRBJ1-1; possibly TRBD1 for D (5 bases). The germline V and J ends were trimmed by 1 base and 1 base, with 5 bases remaining between them. Per the germline V gene, CDR1 is SGHRS and CDR2 is YFSETQ. The CDR3 consists of 13 residues. In nucleotides, the CDR3 is TGCGCCAGCAGCTTGACAGGGAACACTGAAGCTTTCTTT. This translates into CASSLTGNTEAFF.

V and J are TRBV9 and TRBJ2-7, with 16 positions matching TRBD2. This CDR3 contains 16 residues. Losses at the gene ends were 2 bases for V and 4 bases for J; bases not matched to a gene: 3. CDR1 and CDR2 from the germline V gene are SGDLS and YYNGEE. The CDR3 DNA reads as TGTGCCAGCAGCGTGGGACTAGCGGGAGGGATTTACGAGCAGTACTTC. It specifies CASSVGLAGGIYEQYF.

The chain combines TRBV5-6 with TRBJ1-4; 7 nucleotides align to TRBD1. Per the germline V gene, CDR1 is SGHDT and CDR2 is YYEEEE. The CDR3 sequence is 14 residues long. The J segment lost 8 bases and the V segment lost 2 bases, leaving 6 bases of the junction unmatched. The CDR3 sequence is CASSFGDRVEKLFF. For the CDR3, the DNA is TGTGCCAGCAGCTTCGGAGACAGGGTGGAAAAACTGTTTTTT.

V gene TRBV5-6 combines with J gene TRBJ2-3; 14 nucleotides agree with TRBD2. This CDR3 is 19 amino acids long. Germline V gene lookup returns CDR1 SGHDT and CDR2 YYEEEE. The V and J ends lost 0 bases and 0 bases, in that order; junction bases with no gene match: 6. CDR3 region: CASSLGLAGGRISTDTQYF. The CDR3 bases are TGTGCCAGCAGCTTGGGACTAGCGGGGGGGCGCATAAGCACAGATACGCAGTATTTT.

The chain recombines TRBV18 with TRBJ2-7; the D is unclear. V was trimmed by 1 base and J by 3 bases, leaving 13 bases between them. The length of the CDR3 is 15 residues. The V gene's germline CDR1 is KGHSH and CDR2 LQKENI. The CDR3 DNA follows: TGTGCCAGCTCACCACAAGGTGGAGCGAACTACGAGCAGTACTTC. Protein product: CASSPQGGANYEQYF. The whole variable domain, remainder taken from reference TRBV18 and TRBJ2-7, is NAGVMQNPRHLVRRRGQEARLRCSPMKGHSHVYWYRQLPEEGLKFMVYLQKENIIDESGMPKERFSAEFPKEGPSILRIQQVVRGDSAAYFCASSPQGGANYEQYFGPGTRLTVT.

The rearrangement links TRBV6-1 to TRBJ2-7, with 7 bases identical to TRBD1. The CDR3 spans 14 residues. J gave up 4 bases and V 9 bases, and 12 bases lay outside the gene matches. Germline CDR1 reads MNHNS; CDR2 reads SASEGT. The CDR3 loop reads CASTPQGLPYEQYF. Here the CDR3 DNA reads TGTGCCAGTACACCACAGGGGTTACCTTACGAGCAGTACTTC.

The rearrangement uses TRBV7-9 and TRBJ2-5; possible D gene TRBD1, 6 bases. This CDR3 region has 14 residues. Germline loops: CDR1 SEHNR, CDR2 FQNEAQ (reference sequence). V lost 4 bases to trimming and J lost 5 bases, with 14 bases between them. The CDR3 protein is CASSSTGQGETQYF. CDR3 nucleotides: TGTGCCAGCAGCTCAACGGGGCAGGGGGAGACCCAGTACTTC.

The genes are TRBV5-1 and TRBJ1-2; the match to TRBD1 covers 7 bases. V lost 6 bases to trimming and J lost 0 bases; unmatched junction nucleotides: 5. Germline V gene lookup returns CDR1 SGHRS and CDR2 YFSETQ. The length of the CDR3 is 14 residues. In DNA, the CDR3 is TGCGCCAGCAAAAGAACAGGGGCTAACTATGGCTACACCTTC. The encoded protein is CASKRTGANYGYTF.

This clone was detected only a few times. V and J are TRBV12-5 and TRBJ1-1; 12 positions agree with TRBD1. The ends lost 1 base at V and 7 bases at J; junction bases unmatched: 7. CDR1 LGHNT and CDR2 FRNRAP come from the germline V gene. The CDR3 covers 16 residues. CDR3 nucleotides: TGTGCTAGTGGTTTGGGACTGGGACAGGGGGCCGTTGAAGCTTTCTTT. Protein: CASGLGLGQGAVEAFF. The variable domain in full, completed from reference TRBV12-5 and TRBJ1-1, reads DARVTQTPRHKVTEMGQEVTMRCQPILGHNTVFWYRQTMMQGLELLAYFRNRAPLDDSGMPKDRFSAEMPDATLATLKIQPSEPRDSAVYFCASGLGLGQGAVEAFFGQGTRLTVV.